Below, one TCR beta chain is given with its context. Its antigen is unknown. Produced via immunoSEQ multiplex PCR; TCRdb's table is partial and in-frame only. This listing includes 150,000 or so clones. The sample belongs to a study of T cell responses to AZD1222 COVID-19 vaccine. Overall study findings and caveats: The donor group comprised mostly white British people and more females; the analysis possibly underestimated clonal diversity. Spike-wide coverage was observed for vaccine-associated CD4 TCRs, with dominant responses at 160-218 and 743-854.

The CDR3 has 14 amino acids. The V segment lost 5 bases and the J segment 6 bases; nucleotides outside the gene matches: 5. From germline, CDR1 is SGHTA and CDR2 FQGNSA. This TCR came from an adult in good health. The sequenced sample consisted of peripheral blood. The chain links TRBV7-2 to TRBJ1-4; 8 nucleotides match TRBD1. Written as DNA, the CDR3 is TGTGCCAGCAGCCCCGAGACAGGGGATGAAAAACTGTTTTTT. It is translated as CASSPETGDEKLFF.